One sample yielded the 18 T cell receptor beta chains listed below, sequenced in a study of T cells after yellow fever vaccination. Using its own MiXCR run on the 5' RACE reads, TCRdb lists one record per CDR3 protein. The sample includes some 200,000 distinct CDR3 sequences, roughly 3% seen only once; the top ten take 3.2%. The specimen comprised CD4+ T cells sorted from PBMCs, sampled 10 days after the yellow fever booster vaccination. The receptors originated from a man aged 18 to 30 who received the YFV17D yellow fever vaccine.

The table lists this clonotype with a few counts. The chain employs TRBV25-1 and TRBJ1-5; unclear D gene. The CDR3 length is 13 residues. V dropped 3 bases and J dropped 3 bases, with 6 bases sitting between them. Germline lookup yields CDR1 MGHDK and CDR2 SYGVNS. CDR3 coding DNA: TGTGCCAGCAGTGACTACTACAATCAGCCCCAGCATTTT. Encoded protein: CASSDYYNQPQHF.

Written as DNA, the CDR3 is TGTGCCAGCAGCCAAAACGGCGATCAGCCCCAGCATTTT. Protein product: CASSQNGDQPQHF. The rearrangement links TRBV12-3 or TRBV12-4 to TRBJ1-5; D not certain. Trimming left V 6 bases short and J 5 bases short, with 11 bases between. CDR3 length: 13 residues.

This clonotype was detected many times. This sequence joins TRBV6-6 and TRBJ1-2; D remains unclear. Per germline, CDR1 MNHNY and CDR2 SVGAGI (reference sequence). Trimming cost V 7 bases and J 5 bases, with 14 bases left between them. The CDR3 spans 13 residues. CDR3 sequence reads: CASTGRFKYGYTF. In DNA, the CDR3 is TGTGCCAGCACGGGGAGGTTTAAGTATGGCTACACCTTC.

This clonotype showed up many times. This chain's CDR3 is CSAPPPGLYNIQYF. In DNA form, the CDR3 reads TGCAGTGCTCCCCCTCCGGGGCTATATAACATTCAGTACTTC. V and J are TRBV20-1 and TRBJ2-4; D possibly matches TRBD1 or TRBD2 (5 bases each). Germline V CDR1 and CDR2: DFQATT, SNEGSKA (reference sequence). V gave up 5 bases and J gave up 7 bases, with 18 bases separating them. This CDR3 has 14 amino acids.

This clonotype was counted many times. This rearrangement joins TRBV5-1 to TRBJ2-1, with a possible D match to TRBD2 (7 bases). Germline assignment: CDR1 SGHRS and CDR2 YFSETQ. The CDR3 totals 16 residues. V was shortened by 2 bases and J by 3 bases, with 15 bases between the two germline ends. CDR3 sequence: CASSLGGGSLYNEQFF. CDR3 in DNA: TGCGCCAGCAGCTTAGGCGGGGGCTCTCTCTACAATGAGCAGTTCTTC.

This clonotype was observed a handful of times. The chain links TRBV28 to TRBJ1-6; D not certain. Between the trimmed V and J ends, which lost 7 bases and 5 bases, there was a span of 9 bases. Germline loops: CDR1 MDHEN, CDR2 SYDVKM. This CDR3 spans 13 amino acids. CDR3 coding DNA: TGTGCCAGCAAGGAGGGAAATAATTCACCCCTCCACTTT. Amino acid sequence: CASKEGNNSPLHF.

This clonotype has a count of ten or more. The J gene is TRBJ2-7, the V gene TRBV6-2 or TRBV6-3; 9 nucleotides match TRBD2. The V gene end was trimmed by 5 bases and the J gene end by 4 bases; junction bases not matched to a gene: 9. Germline-derived CDR1 and CDR2 are MNHEY and SVGEGT. There are 15 residues in the CDR3. The CDR3 bases are TGTGCCAGCAGTCCCCAGCGGGGGGATCAGTACGAGCAGTACTTC. It specifies CASSPQRGDQYEQYF.

This clonotype was counted at least ten times. The chain employs TRBV12-3 or TRBV12-4 and TRBJ2-5; D ambiguous. The CDR3 totals 16 residues. V gave up 3 bases and J gave up 5 bases, with 19 bases separating them. The CDR3 reads CASSFPATLSWETQYF. In DNA, the CDR3 is TGTGCCAGCAGTTTCCCAGCGACTCTATCGTGGGAGACCCAGTACTTC.

This clonotype was picked up many times. This sequence joins TRBV5-1 and TRBJ2-7, with D unclear. This CDR3 has 15 residues. V dropped 5 bases and J dropped 0 bases, with 15 bases sitting between them. Germline loops: CDR1 SGHRS, CDR2 YFSETQ. The CDR3 nucleotides are TGCGCCAGCAGAAACCGGCCGCAGTTCTCCTACGAGCAGTACTTC. Amino acid sequence: CASRNRPQFSYEQYF.

This clonotype was seen at least ten times. V usage is TRBV6-5 and J usage is TRBJ1-1; D unclear. The CDR3 consists of 12 residues. Germline V lookup: CDR1 MNHEY, CDR2 SVGAGI. Trimming pared 5 bases from V and 10 bases from J, leaving 14 bases between. CDR3 residues: CASSKPGAGAFF. CDR3 coding DNA: TGTGCCAGCAGTAAACCGGGAGCGGGAGCTTTCTTT.

This clonotype was detected only a few times. The CDR3 reads CATSEFRGYSGANVLTF. DNA of the CDR3: TGTGCCACCAGTGAATTTCGGGGGTATTCTGGGGCCAACGTCCTGACTTTC. The chain is built from TRBV24-1 and TRBJ2-6, with D maybe TRBD2 (6 bases). Germline CDR1 and CDR2: KGHDR and SFDVKD. The CDR3 loop spans 17 amino acids. V was trimmed by 4 bases and J by 1 base, leaving 13 bases between them.

This clonotype was seen many times. The V and J genes are TRBV19 and TRBJ1-5, with no clear D. The CDR3 runs 12 residues. With 8 bases removed from V and 4 bases from J, the gap between germline ends came to 9 bases. CDR1 and CDR2 from the germline V gene are LNHDA and SQIVND (reference sequence). This CDR3 reads CASEAQNQPQHF. The CDR3 region has the DNA TGTGCCAGTGAGGCGCAAAATCAGCCCCAGCATTTT.

This clonotype occurred many times. J is TRBJ2-5 and V is TRBV10-3; D might be TRBD1 (6 bases). Germline V gene data show CDR1 as ENHRY and CDR2 as SYGVKD. V gave up 6 bases and J gave up 5 bases, with 16 bases separating them. This CDR3 has 14 residues. In DNA form, the CDR3 reads TGTGCCATCAGAGAGGAACAGGGTATCGAGACCCAGTACTTC. Protein sequence: CAIREEQGIETQYF.

This rearrangement joins TRBV6-5 to TRBJ2-5; D possibly corresponds to TRBD2 (6 bases). Trimming took 7 bases from V and 5 from J, leaving 14 bases between them. The CDR3 has 13 amino acids. Germline-derived CDR1 and CDR2 are MNHEY and SVGAGI. CDR3 bases: TGTGCCAGCACCCGGGGGACTTGGGAGACCCAGTACTTC. Amino acids: CASTRGTWETQYF.

This clonotype has a count of ten or more. The chain links TRBV7-3 to TRBJ2-1, with D possibly called TRBD1 or TRBD2 (5 bases each). The CDR3 is made up of 14 amino acids. Germline V gene lookup returns CDR1 SGHTA and CDR2 FQGTGA. Trimming removed 8 bases from V and 8 bases from J, with 19 bases in between. The CDR3 loop is CASCEGGGVDEQFF. CDR3 sequence (DNA): TGTGCCAGCTGTGAAGGTGGGGGAGTAGATGAGCAGTTCTTC.

This clonotype was detected ten times or more. The chain joins TRBV7-3 to TRBJ2-1, with D hard to call. The length of the CDR3 is 14 residues. Germline V gene sequence: CDR1 SGHTA, CDR2 FQGTGA. V lost 8 bases to trimming and J lost 0 bases, with 11 bases between them. In DNA form, the CDR3 reads TGTGCCAGCGGGCCTGGTAGCTCCTACAATGAGCAGTTCTTC. It yields the protein CASGPGSSYNEQFF.

This clonotype came up many times. The chain couples TRBV15 to TRBJ1-5; D is uncertain. V was shortened by 4 bases and J by 5 bases, with 9 bases between the two germline ends. The CDR3 is 13 residues long. CDR1 LNHNV and CDR2 YYDKDF come from the germline V gene (reference sequence). CDR3 in amino acids: CATSIMSDQPQHF. CDR3 DNA sequence: TGTGCCACCAGCATTATGAGCGATCAGCCCCAGCATTTT.

This clonotype was recorded at least ten times. The V call is TRBV3-1, the J call TRBJ1-5; D remains unclear. CDR3 length: 15 residues. Per the germline V gene, CDR1 is LGHDT and CDR2 is YNNKEL (reference sequence). The V gene lost 1 base and the J gene lost 2 bases, with 9 bases spanning the gap. This CDR3 is CASSQGFGGNQPQHF. CDR3 nucleotide sequence: TGTGCCAGCAGCCAAGGTTTTGGAGGCAATCAGCCCCAGCATTTT.